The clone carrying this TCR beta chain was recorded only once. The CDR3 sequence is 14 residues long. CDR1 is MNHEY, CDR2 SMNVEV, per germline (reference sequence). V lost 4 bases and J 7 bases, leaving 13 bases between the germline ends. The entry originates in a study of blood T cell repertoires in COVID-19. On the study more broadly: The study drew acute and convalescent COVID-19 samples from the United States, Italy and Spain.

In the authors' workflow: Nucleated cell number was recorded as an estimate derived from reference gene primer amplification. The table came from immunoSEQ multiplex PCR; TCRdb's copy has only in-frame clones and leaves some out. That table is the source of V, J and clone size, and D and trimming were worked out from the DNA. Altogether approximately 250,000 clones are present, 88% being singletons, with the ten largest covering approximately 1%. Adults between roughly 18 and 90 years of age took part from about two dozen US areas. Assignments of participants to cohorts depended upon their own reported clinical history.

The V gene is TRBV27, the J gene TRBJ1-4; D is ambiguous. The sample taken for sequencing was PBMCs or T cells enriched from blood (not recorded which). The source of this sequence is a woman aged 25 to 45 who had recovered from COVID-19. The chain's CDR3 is CASSSPEGGEKLFF. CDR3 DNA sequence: TGTGCCAGCAGTTCACCCGAGGGTGGTGAAAAACTGTTTTTT.